This entry features one T cell receptor beta chain sequence. Its specificity is not known. These data belong to a study of T cell responses to AZD1222 COVID-19 vaccine. The data were produced by immunoSEQ multiplex PCR, yet TCRdb's version contains in-frame clones alone and is incomplete. The repertoire holds over 60,000 clones, with around 74% as singletons. General study findings and limits: The study reported that nearly half of spike-specific TCRs target unmutated variant regions.

With 4 bases clipped from V and 0 bases from J, the junction kept 2 bases outside the gene matches. CDR1 and CDR2 (germline): SGHRS, YFSETQ. The CDR3 has 15 amino acids. The sequenced sample was peripheral blood, obtained on day 0 of MenACWY control vaccination. This sequence was found in an adult in good health. The V call is TRBV5-1, the J call TRBJ1-1, with 11 bases lining up with TRBD1. The CDR3 bases are TGCGCCAGCAGCGGGGACAGGGGGATGAACACTGAAGCTTTCTTT. As protein: CASSGDRGMNTEAFF.